The 7 T cell receptor beta chains presented below share a single source sample, sequenced in a study of cytomegalovirus exposure and HLA in healthy donors (dated by TCRdb to about 2017). Library creation used the immunoSEQ multiplex PCR assay. For the multiplex PCR, a mixture combining 60 forward primers for TCR Vbeta segments and 13 reverse primers for TCR Jbeta segments was used. TCRdb carries this immuneACCESS record with in-frame sequences only. Its versions omit some clonotypes, under half of them owing to an unresolved V gene in the studies checked, with the rest unexplained. A total of about 190,000 clones appear in this sample, roughly 80% of them only once. The ten most abundant clones make up approximately 2.1% of the sample. The sample taken for sequencing was PBMCs. These receptors came from a woman aged 30 to 39 in good health and CMV-seropositive.

This rearrangement joins TRBV23-1 to TRBJ1-5; the D gene is possibly TRBD1 (6 bases). TRBV23-1 is flagged as an ORF with uncertain function. The V end was cut by 7 bases, the J end by 6 bases, with 19 bases between. The CDR3 has 15 amino acids. CDR3: CASNTQVTGPQPQHF. CDR3 sequence (DNA): TGCGCCAGCAATACACAGGTTACAGGGCCTCAGCCCCAGCATTTT.

The chain has TRBV7-6 and TRBJ1-1, with 8 bases lining up with TRBD1. Germline assignment: CDR1 SGHVS and CDR2 FNYEAQ. This CDR3 contains 14 residues. Trimming at V came to 5 bases and at J to 7 bases, leaving 9 bases not matched to a gene. In nucleotides, the CDR3 is TGTGCCAGCAGCGGGAGGGACAGGTGGGGTGAAGCTTTCTTT. It yields the protein CASSGRDRWGEAFF.

J is TRBJ1-3 and V is TRBV19; 7 bases match TRBD1. This CDR3 comprises 13 residues. The V gene's germline CDR1 is LNHDA and CDR2 SQIVND (reference sequence). With V trimmed by 6 bases and J by 5 bases, 4 bases remained unmatched. CDR3 protein: CASRTGKRNTIYF. The CDR3 DNA follows: TGTGCCAGTAGGACAGGGAAGAGAAACACCATATATTTT. Full variable domain (missing parts from reference TRBV19 and TRBJ1-3): DGGITQSPKYLFRKEGQNVTLSCEQNLNHDAMYWYRQDPGQGLRLIYYSQIVNDFQKGDIAEGYSVSREKKESFPLTVTSAQKNPTAFYLCASRTGKRNTIYFGEGSWLTVV.

The J gene is TRBJ1-5, the V gene TRBV28; D is possibly TRBD1 (6 bases). Between the trimmed V and J ends, which lost 7 bases and 4 bases, there was a span of 20 bases. The CDR3 extends over 16 amino acids. In germline, CDR1 is MDHEN, CDR2 SYDVKM. The CDR3: CASTLADRLRNQPQHF. The CDR3 DNA follows: TGTGCCAGCACCCTCGCGGACAGACTTCGGAATCAGCCCCAGCATTTT.

The table lists this clone with a count of one. The genes are TRBV27 and TRBJ2-5; 12 nucleotides agree with TRBD2. J was trimmed by 4 bases and V by 5 bases; bases with no gene match: 8. The CDR3 contains 16 residues. Germline V gene sequence: CDR1 MNHEY, CDR2 SMNVEV (reference sequence). DNA for the CDR3: TGTGCCAGCAGTCGTCTAGCGGGAGGGCCGAGAGAGACCCAGTACTTC. Protein: CASSRLAGGPRETQYF.

J is TRBJ2-7 and V is TRBV7-9, with D possibly matching TRBD2 (5 bases). V was clipped by 3 bases and J by 1 base, with 19 bases between them. This CDR3 is built from 17 residues. Germline V lookup: CDR1 SEHNR, CDR2 FQNEAQ (reference sequence). The CDR3 protein is CASSFMVSSGPSYEQYF. DNA for the CDR3: TGTGCCAGCAGCTTCATGGTATCCAGCGGACCTTCCTACGAGCAGTACTTC.

The V gene is TRBV6-5, the J gene TRBJ2-7; TRBD1 might be the D (8 bases). Per germline, CDR1 MNHEY and CDR2 SVGAGI. Trimming took 2 bases from V and 1 from J, leaving 15 bases between them. This CDR3 spans 16 amino acids. Here the CDR3 reads CASSYGAGQDSYEQYF. CDR3 in DNA: TGTGCCAGCAGTTACGGAGCGGGACAGGATTCCTACGAGCAGTACTTC.